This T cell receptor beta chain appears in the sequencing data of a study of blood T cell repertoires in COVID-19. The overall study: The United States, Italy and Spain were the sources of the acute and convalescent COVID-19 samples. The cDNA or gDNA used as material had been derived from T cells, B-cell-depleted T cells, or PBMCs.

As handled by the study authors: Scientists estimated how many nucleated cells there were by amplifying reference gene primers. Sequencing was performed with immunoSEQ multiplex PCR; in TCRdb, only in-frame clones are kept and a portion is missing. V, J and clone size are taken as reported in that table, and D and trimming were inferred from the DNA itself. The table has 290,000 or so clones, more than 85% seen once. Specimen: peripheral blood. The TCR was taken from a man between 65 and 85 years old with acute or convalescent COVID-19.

CDR3 loop: CASSSGQRETQYF. The CDR3 DNA reads TGTGCCAGCAGCTCGGGACAGAGGGAGACCCAGTACTTC. The chain has TRBV11-1 and TRBJ2-5, with 7 nucleotides matching TRBD1. The CDR3 totals 13 residues. V was clipped by 4 bases and J by 5 bases; unmatched bases: 4. Germline loops: CDR1 SGHAT, CDR2 FQDESV (reference sequence).